This T cell receptor (beta chain) was retrieved from a study of blood T cell repertoires in COVID-19. Study overall: PBMCs, B-cell-depleted T cells, or T cells provided the cDNA or gDNA that made up the material.

Ten or more counts support this clone. In the original workflow: Using reference gene primer amplification, nucleated cell counts were estimated. Repertoires were generated with immunoSEQ multiplex PCR, while TCRdb's copy carries only in-frame clones and drops some. V, J and clone size are those of that table, while D and trimming were read from the DNA. The table includes 65,000 to 95,000 clones, about 73% detected once. In Seattle, patients joined the study during active infection and were tracked longitudinally. This receptor was obtained from a man aged 60 to 69 with COVID-19, enrolled during active disease. Specimen: peripheral blood.

CDR3 sequence: CASSLSDSEDSPLHF. CDR3 nucleotide sequence: TGCGCCAGCAGCTTGTCTGACAGCGAGGATTCACCCCTCCACTTT. The chain has TRBV5-1 and TRBJ1-6; a weak D match, TRBD1 (5 bases). This CDR3 contains 15 residues. V lost 1 base and J lost 8, with 13 bases in between. Germline V CDR1 and CDR2: SGHRS, YFSETQ.